The TCR beta chain described here comes from a study of T cell responses to AZD1222 COVID-19 vaccine. Study outcomes and limitations: Baseline antibody screening turned up just a handful of seropositive AZD1222 recipients. No day 14 peak samples; only post-peak repertoires were characterized. Donors were chiefly white British, with a greater number of females, and clonal diversity was perhaps underestimated. Following two doses of AZD1222, Spike-specific TCR breadth and depth rose.

Profiling relied on immunoSEQ multiplex PCR, and the TCRdb table lists in-frame clones only, not all of them. The sample yields around 120,000 clones, approximately 85% seen once. Comments on this clone: Its specificity is unknown.

Trimming removed 6 bases from V and 7 bases from J, with 13 bases in between. CDR3 length: 13 residues. Germline CDR1 reads MNHEY; CDR2 reads SVGEGT. Sequencing was performed on peripheral blood, taken on day 0 of MenACWY control vaccination. This receptor was identified in an adult in good health. The chain has TRBV6-2 or TRBV6-3 and TRBJ2-1; no reliable D call. This chain's CDR3 is CASSPVPGNEQFF. The CDR3 DNA sequence: TGTGCCAGCAGCCCAGTCCCTGGGAATGAGCAGTTCTTC.